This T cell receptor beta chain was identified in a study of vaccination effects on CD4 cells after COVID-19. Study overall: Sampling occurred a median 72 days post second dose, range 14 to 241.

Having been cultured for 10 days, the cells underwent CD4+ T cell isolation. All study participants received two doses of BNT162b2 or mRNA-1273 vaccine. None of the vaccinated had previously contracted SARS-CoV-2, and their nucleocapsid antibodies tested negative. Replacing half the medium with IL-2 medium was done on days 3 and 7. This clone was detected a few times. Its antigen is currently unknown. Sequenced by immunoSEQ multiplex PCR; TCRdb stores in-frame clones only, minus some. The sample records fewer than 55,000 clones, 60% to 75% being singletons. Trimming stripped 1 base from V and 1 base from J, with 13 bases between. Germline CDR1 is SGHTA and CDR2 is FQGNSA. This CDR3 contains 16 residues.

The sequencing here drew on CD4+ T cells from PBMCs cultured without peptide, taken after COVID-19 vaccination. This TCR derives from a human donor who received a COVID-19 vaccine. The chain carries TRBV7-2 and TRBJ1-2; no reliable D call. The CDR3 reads CASSLVPGRNNYGYTF. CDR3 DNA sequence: TGTGCCAGCAGCTTAGTTCCGGGTAGAAATAACTATGGCTACACCTTC.